Detailed here is one T cell receptor (beta chain). V gave up 7 bases and J gave up 6 bases, with 22 bases separating them. The CDR3 runs to 15 residues. Germline V gene sequence: CDR1 SGHRS, CDR2 YFSETQ. These data come from a study of shared clonotypes between healthy human individuals. Clones were read by immunoSEQ multiplex PCR, and TCRdb kept only the in-frame ones, dropping some. The repertoire consists of millions of clones, with approximately 94% occurring once and the leading ten covering roughly 0.13%. The sequencing sample was made of naive CD4+ T cells sorted from blood. Subset given: CD45RA+ positively selected. This rearrangement joins TRBV5-1 to TRBJ1-1; D is ambiguous. This sequence originates from a man aged 18 to 35 in good health. CDR3 residues: CASGSGDVPSPEAFF. Written as DNA, the CDR3 is TGCGCCAGCGGTTCAGGCGATGTTCCTTCCCCTGAAGCTTTCTTT.